Sequencing of this TCR beta chain was carried out in a study of T-cell reconstitution after alpha-beta-depleted transplantation in children. TCRbeta library preparation incorporated unique molecular identifiers. TCRdb re-derived calls from the PCR reads in MiXCR, one entry per CDR3 protein. The sample consists of 81,000 or so distinct CDR3 sequences, about 14% of them appearing once. V shed 5 bases, J shed 6 bases, and the junction held 22 bases outside the gene matches. The CDR3 runs 18 residues. CDR1 DFQATT and CDR2 SNEGSKA come from the germline V gene (reference sequence). Study-wide results and caveats: The study reportedly traced alpha-beta T cells about two months after transplant to several hundred expanded graft clones. By one year post-transplant, T-cell counts and diversity largely arose from T cells that were newly produced. Surviving recipient T cells and thymic progenitors underlay high day-60 TCRbeta diversity in some patients.

Turning to this clonotype: Its antigen is not identified.

The chain joins TRBV20-1 to TRBJ2-3, with 8 bases fitting TRBD2. Source: PBMCs, mostly from graft donor cells, taken 180 days after TCRalphabeta/CD19-depleted stem cell transplant. The clonotype originates from a male patient aged 2-15 years who had a stem cell transplant for acute lymphoblastic leukemia, so the T cells may come from the graft donor. CDR3 DNA: TGCAGTGCTGGGGGAAGTAGCGGGGACACAATCATCGGGGATACGCAGTATTTT. Translated: CSAGGSSGDTIIGDTQYF.